The clone carrying this T cell receptor beta chain showed up just a few times. What it recognizes is unknown. The record originates from a study of T-cell memory formation after mild COVID-19. On the study more broadly: The study found TCR clusters largely donor specific. Study conclusions and caveats: A subset of responding clones appeared in pre-infection memory, suggesting cross-reactive memory joined. Later expanders leaned CD4+, whereas clones that contracted between day 15 and 85 were balanced CD4/CD8.

TCR alpha and TCR beta cDNA libraries carrying sample barcodes and UMIs came from 5'RACE with constant-segment primers. TCRdb recomputed calls from the 5' RACE reads with MiXCR, one row per CDR3 protein. This sample yields just over 400,000 distinct CDR3 sequences, of which less than 25% are seen a single time; under 15% belongs to the top ten. CDR1 is ENHRY and CDR2 is SYGVKD in the germline V gene. This CDR3 contains 14 residues. Between the trimmed V and J ends, which lost 3 bases and 3 bases, there was a span of 9 bases. The sequence was collected from an adult woman who had mild COVID-19 (a few samples of this study predate the infection). Cell type and time point are not known. This rearrangement joins TRBV10-3 to TRBJ1-3; no firm D call. The sample taken for sequencing was PBMCs or a T cell subset sorted from them (not recorded which). The CDR3 region is CAISDLGIGNTIYF. CDR3 DNA sequence: TGTGCCATCAGTGATCTGGGGATTGGAAACACCATATATTTT.